The T cell receptor beta chain under discussion was sequenced for a study of graft-versus-host responses after intestinal transplantation. The overall study: Multivisceral, liver-intestinal, or isolated intestinal grafts went to recipients. Points from the study as a whole: GvH clones were identified in recipient marrow, with some first appearing in ileum or blood. Circulating GvH clones peaking coincided with falling HvG clones soon after transplant.

Notes on this clone: Its antigen is not identified.

This CDR3 spans 13 amino acids. Per germline, CDR1 SEHNR and CDR2 FQNEAQ (reference sequence). Trimming cost V 4 bases and J 2 bases, with 8 bases left between them. Data came from immunoSEQ multiplex PCR; TCRdb stores just in-frame clones and leaves some out. The repertoire holds over 45,000 clones, with about 89% as singletons. The receptor was derived from a human donor who was the organ donor for an intestinal transplant. V and J are TRBV7-9 and TRBJ1-1; D may be TRBD1 (5 bases). This material consisted of unstimulated CD4+ T cells sorted from spleen or lymph node cells, taken before transplant. The CDR3, as DNA: TGTGCCAGCAGCTCCCAGGGTAACACTGAAGCTTTCTTT. Residues: CASSSQGNTEAFF.